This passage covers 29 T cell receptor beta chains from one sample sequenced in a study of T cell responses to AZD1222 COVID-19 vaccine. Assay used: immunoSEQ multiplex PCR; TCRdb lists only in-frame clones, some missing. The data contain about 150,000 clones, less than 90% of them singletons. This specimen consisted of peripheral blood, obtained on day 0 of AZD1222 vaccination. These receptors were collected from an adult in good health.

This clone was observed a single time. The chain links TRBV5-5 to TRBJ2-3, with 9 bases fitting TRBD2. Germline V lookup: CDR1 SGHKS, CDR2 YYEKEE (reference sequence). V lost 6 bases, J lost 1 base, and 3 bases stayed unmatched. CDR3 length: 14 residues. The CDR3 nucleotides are TGTGCCAGCACCAGGACTAGCGGCACAGATACGCAGTATTTT. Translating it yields CASTRTSGTDTQYF.

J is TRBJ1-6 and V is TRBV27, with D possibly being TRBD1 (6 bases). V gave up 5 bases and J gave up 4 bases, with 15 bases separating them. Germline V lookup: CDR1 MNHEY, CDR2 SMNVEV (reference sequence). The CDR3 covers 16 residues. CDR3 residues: CASSPPGGSYNSPLHF. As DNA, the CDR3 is TGTGCCAGCAGTCCCCCGGGGGGCAGTTATAATTCACCCCTCCACTTT.

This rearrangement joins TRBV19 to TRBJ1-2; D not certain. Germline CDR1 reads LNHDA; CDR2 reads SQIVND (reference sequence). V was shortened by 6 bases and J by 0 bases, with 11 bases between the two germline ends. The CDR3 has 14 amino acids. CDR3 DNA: TGTGCCAGTAGCCGGAGGGAAACTAACTATGGCTACACCTTC. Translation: CASSRRETNYGYTF. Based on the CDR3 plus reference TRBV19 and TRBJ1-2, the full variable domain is DGGITQSPKYLFRKEGQNVTLSCEQNLNHDAMYWYRQDPGQGLRLIYYSQIVNDFQKGDIAEGYSVSREKKESFPLTVTSAQKNPTAFYLCASSRRETNYGYTFGSGTRLTVV.

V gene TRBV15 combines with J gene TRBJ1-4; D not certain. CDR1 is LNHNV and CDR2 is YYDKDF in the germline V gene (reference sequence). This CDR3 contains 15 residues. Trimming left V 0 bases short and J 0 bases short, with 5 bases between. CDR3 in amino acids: CATSREVATNEKLFF. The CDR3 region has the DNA TGTGCCACCAGCAGAGAAGTTGCAACTAATGAAAAACTGTTTTTT.

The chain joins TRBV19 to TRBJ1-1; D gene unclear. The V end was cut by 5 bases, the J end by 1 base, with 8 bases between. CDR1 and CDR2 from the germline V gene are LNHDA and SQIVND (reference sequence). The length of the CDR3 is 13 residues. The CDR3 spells CASSPTSNTEAFF. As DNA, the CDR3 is TGTGCCAGTAGTCCGACGTCGAACACTGAAGCTTTCTTT.

CDR3 sequence (DNA): TGTGCCAGCAGCTTCGAGGGGGGTCAGCCCCAGCATTTT. This gives the protein CASSFEGGQPQHF. This rearrangement joins TRBV5-6 to TRBJ1-5, with D perhaps TRBD1 (6 bases). The germline gives CDR1 SGHDT, CDR2 YYEEEE. Trimming took off 2 bases at V and 6 bases at J, with 9 bases between the two ends. CDR3 length: 13 residues.

CDR3 coding DNA: TGTGCCAGCAGCTTAGCCCCAGGGGGCGTCGCAGATACGCAGTATTTT. Protein product: CASSLAPGGVADTQYF. The chain combines TRBV7-2 with TRBJ2-3; 8 nucleotides match TRBD1. Germline loops: CDR1 SGHTA, CDR2 FQGNSA. Losses at the gene ends were 0 bases for V and 4 bases for J; bases not matched to a gene: 6. The CDR3 spans 16 residues.

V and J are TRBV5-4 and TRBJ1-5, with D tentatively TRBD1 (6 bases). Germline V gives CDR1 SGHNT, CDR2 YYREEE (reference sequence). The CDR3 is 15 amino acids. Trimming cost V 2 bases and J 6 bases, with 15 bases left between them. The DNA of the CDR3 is TGTGCCAGCAGCTTTAACAGGGATCCCGGTCAGCCCCAGCATTTT. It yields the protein CASSFNRDPGQPQHF.

This chain's CDR3 is CASSEASQPRSNQPQHF. CDR3 DNA sequence: TGTGCCAGCAGTGAAGCTTCCCAGCCACGTAGCAATCAGCCCCAGCATTTT. This chain connects TRBV6-1 to TRBJ1-5; D is uncertain. The germline CDR1 and CDR2 sequences are MNHNS and SASEGT. The CDR3 spans 17 residues. The ends were cut back, 0 bases at V and 0 bases at J, with 12 bases in the middle.

CDR3 DNA: TGTGCCAGCAGCCCGGACAGACTGAACACCGGGGAGCTGTTTTTT. As protein: CASSPDRLNTGELFF. The genes are TRBV5-4 and TRBJ2-2; D is possibly TRBD1 (6 bases). The CDR3 length is 15 residues. V was trimmed by 4 bases and J by 1 base, leaving 11 bases between them. The germline V gene encodes CDR1 SGHNT and CDR2 YYREEE (reference sequence).

Here the CDR3 DNA reads TGCGCCAGCAGCGTGACTAGCGGAGTATACAATGAGCAGTTCTTC. Amino acids: CASSVTSGVYNEQFF. The chain carries TRBV5-1 and TRBJ2-1, with TRBD2 matching over 9 bases. This CDR3 spans 15 amino acids. Looked up from germline, CDR1 is SGHRS and CDR2 is YFSETQ. The junction had 6 bases not matched to a gene; V was cut back by 4 bases and J by 4 bases.

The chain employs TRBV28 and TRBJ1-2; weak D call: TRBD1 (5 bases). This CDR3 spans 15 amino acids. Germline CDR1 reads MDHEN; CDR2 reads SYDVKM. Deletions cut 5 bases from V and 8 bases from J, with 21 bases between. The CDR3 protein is CASSPPGGVIGGYTF. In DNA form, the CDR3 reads TGTGCCAGCAGTCCCCCGGGAGGGGTTATTGGGGGCTACACCTTC.

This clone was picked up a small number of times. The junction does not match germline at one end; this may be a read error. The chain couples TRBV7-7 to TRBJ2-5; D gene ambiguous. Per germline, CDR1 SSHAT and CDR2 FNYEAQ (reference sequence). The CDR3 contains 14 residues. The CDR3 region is CASSLLGKQETQYF. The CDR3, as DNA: TGTGCTAGCAGCTTATTGGGGAAACAAGAGACCCAGTACTTC.

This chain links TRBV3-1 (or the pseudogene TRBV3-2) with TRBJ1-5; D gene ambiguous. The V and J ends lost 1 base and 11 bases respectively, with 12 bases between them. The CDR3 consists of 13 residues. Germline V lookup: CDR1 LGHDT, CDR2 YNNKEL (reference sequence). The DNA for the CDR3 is TGTGCCAGCAGCCAAGGGGCAAGGGAGACCCAGCATTTT. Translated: CASSQGARETQHF.

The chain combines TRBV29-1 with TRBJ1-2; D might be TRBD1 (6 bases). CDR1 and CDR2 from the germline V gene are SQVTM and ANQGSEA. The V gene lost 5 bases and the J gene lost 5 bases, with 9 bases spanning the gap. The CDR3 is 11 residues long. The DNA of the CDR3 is TGCAGCGTTTCAGGGGAGTATGGCTACACCTTC. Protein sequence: CSVSGEYGYTF.

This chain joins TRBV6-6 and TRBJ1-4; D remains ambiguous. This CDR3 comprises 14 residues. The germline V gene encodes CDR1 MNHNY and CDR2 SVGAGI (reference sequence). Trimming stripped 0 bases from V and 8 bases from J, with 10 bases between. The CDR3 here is CASSYSTTGEKLFF. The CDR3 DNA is TGTGCCAGCAGTTACTCAACGACGGGGGAAAAACTGTTTTTT.

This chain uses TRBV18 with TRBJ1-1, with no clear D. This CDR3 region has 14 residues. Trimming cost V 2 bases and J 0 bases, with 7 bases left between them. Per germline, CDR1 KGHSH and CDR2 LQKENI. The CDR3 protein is CASSPSRLNTEAFF. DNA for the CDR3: TGTGCCAGCTCACCATCCAGGTTGAACACTGAAGCTTTCTTT.

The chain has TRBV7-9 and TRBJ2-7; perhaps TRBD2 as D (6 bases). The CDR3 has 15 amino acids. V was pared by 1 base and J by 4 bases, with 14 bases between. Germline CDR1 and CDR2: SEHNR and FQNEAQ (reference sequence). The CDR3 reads CASSLVLGGIYEQYF. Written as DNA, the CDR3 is TGTGCCAGCAGCTTAGTTTTGGGGGGTATTTACGAGCAGTACTTC.

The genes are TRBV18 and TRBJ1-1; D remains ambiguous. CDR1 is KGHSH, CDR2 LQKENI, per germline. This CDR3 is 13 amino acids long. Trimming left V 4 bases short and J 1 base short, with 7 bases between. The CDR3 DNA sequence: TGTGCCAGCTCACAGACCCAGAACACTGAAGCTTTCTTT. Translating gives CASSQTQNTEAFF.

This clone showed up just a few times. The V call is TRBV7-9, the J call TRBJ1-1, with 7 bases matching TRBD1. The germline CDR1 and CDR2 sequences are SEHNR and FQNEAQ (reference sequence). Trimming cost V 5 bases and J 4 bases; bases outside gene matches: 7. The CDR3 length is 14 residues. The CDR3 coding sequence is TGTGCCAGCAGCCGAGGGGGCAGAGTCACTGAAGCTTTCTTT. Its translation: CASSRGGRVTEAFF.

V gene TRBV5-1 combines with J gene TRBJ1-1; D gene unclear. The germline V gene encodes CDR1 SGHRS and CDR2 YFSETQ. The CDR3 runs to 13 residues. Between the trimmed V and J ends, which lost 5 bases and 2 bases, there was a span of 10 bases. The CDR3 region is CASSKEANTEAFF. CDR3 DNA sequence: TGCGCCAGCAGTAAGGAGGCAAACACTGAAGCTTTCTTT.

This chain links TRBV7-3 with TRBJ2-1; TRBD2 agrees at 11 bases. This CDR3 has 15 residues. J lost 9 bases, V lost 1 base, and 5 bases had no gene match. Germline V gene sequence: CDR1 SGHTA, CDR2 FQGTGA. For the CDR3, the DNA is TGTGCCAGCAGCTTAAATGTTGGGACTAGCGGTGAGCAGTTCTTC. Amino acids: CASSLNVGTSGEQFF.

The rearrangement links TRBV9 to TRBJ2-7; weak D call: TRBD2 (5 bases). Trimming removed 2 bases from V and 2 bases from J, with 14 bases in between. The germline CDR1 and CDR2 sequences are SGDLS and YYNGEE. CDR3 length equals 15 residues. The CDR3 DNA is TGTGCCAGCAGCGTCGACCCAACCGGGGCCTACGAGCAGTACTTC. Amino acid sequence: CASSVDPTGAYEQYF.

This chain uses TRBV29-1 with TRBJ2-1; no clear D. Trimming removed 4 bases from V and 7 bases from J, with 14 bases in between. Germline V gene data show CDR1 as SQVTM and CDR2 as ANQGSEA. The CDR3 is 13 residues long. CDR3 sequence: CSVVDRVANEQFF. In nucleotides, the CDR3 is TGCAGCGTTGTGGACCGGGTGGCGAATGAGCAGTTCTTC.

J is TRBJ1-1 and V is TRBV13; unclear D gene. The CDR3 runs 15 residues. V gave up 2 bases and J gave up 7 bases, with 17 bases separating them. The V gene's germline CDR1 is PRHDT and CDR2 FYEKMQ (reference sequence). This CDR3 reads CASSLSMARTDEAFF. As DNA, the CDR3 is TGTGCCAGCAGCTTAAGTATGGCCCGAACCGATGAAGCTTTCTTT.

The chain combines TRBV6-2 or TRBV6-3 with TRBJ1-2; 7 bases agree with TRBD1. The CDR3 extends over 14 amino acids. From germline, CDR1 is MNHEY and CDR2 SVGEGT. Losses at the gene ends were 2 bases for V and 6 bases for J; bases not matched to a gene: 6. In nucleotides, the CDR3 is TGTGCCAGCAGTTACCCGGCCAGGGGGGATGGCTACACCTTC. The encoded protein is CASSYPARGDGYTF.

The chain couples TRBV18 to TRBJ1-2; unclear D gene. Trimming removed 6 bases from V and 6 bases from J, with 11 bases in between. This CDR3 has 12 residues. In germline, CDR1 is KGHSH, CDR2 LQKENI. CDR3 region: CASSLAGNGYTF. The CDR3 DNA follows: TGTGCCAGCTCGCTGGCGGGGAATGGCTACACCTTC. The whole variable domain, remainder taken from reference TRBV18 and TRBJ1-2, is NAGVMQNPRHLVRRRGQEARLRCSPMKGHSHVYWYRQLPEEGLKFMVYLQKENIIDESGMPKERFSAEFPKEGPSILRIQQVVRGDSAAYFCASSLAGNGYTFGSGTRLTVV.

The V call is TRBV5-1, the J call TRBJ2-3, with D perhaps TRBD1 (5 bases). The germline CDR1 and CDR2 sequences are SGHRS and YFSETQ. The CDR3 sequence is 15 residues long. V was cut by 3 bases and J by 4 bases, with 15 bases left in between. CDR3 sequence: CASSSSQGGADTQYF. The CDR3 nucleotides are TGCGCCAGCAGCTCCTCTCAGGGTGGGGCAGATACGCAGTATTTT. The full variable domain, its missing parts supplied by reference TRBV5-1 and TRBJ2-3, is KAGVTQTPRYLIKTRGQQVTLSCSPISGHRSVSWYQQTPGQGLQFLFEYFSETQRNKGNFPGRFSGRQFSNSRSEMNVSTLELGDSALYLCASSSSQGGADTQYFGPGTRLTVL.

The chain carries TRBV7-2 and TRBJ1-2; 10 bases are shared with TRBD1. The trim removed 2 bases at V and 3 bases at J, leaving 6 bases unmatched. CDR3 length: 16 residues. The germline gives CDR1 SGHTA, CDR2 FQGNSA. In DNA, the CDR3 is TGTGCCAGCAGCTTACAGGGACAGGGGTGGGACTATGGCTACACCTTC. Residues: CASSLQGQGWDYGYTF.